The rows below give T cell receptor beta chains drawn from one sample of a study of immune characterization of retroperitoneal liposarcoma. TCRdb reprocessed the PCR reads via MiXCR and lists one record per CDR3 protein. The profile shows 9,000 to 13,000 distinct CDR3 sequences, under 35% of them singletons. Source material: tumor tissue. Receptors were obtained from a male donor with retroperitoneal liposarcoma. CDR3s include the opening cysteine and the closing phenylalanine or tryptophan. Fields, in order: V gene, J gene, clone size, D gene, CDR3 protein, CDR3 DNA. A D gene is named only where the DNA matches it firmly. The listing skips clone size in some rows; elsewhere it reads once, few, many or a size class.

TRBV6-1	TRBJ2-1	medium-sized	NA	CASRVHGYNEQFF	TGTGCCAGCAGAGTACATGGATACAATGAGCAGTTCTTC
TRBV6-1	TRBJ2-7	many	NA	CASSEVGTSYEQYF	TGTGCCAGCAGTGAAGTGGGGACGTCCTACGAGCAGTACTTC
TRBV7-2	TRBJ2-1	NA	NA	CASSFGGLGNEQFF	TGTGCCAGCAGCTTTGGGGGGCTAGGGAATGAGCAGTTCTTC
TRBV29-1	TRBJ2-7	NA	TRBD2	CSVEGAGGIYEQYF	TGCAGCGTGGAGGGGGCGGGGGGGATCTACGAGCAGTACTTC
TRBV7-2	TRBJ2-1	large	NA	CASSFFRTDSYEQFF	TGTGCCAGCAGCTTCTTCCGGACAGACTCCTACGAGCAGTTCTTC
TRBV6-1	TRBJ2-1	NA	TRBD2	CASGRSSGYNEQFF	TGTGCCAGCGGCAGGTCTAGCGGGTACAATGAGCAGTTCTTC
TRBV6-2/TRBV6-3	TRBJ2-4	NA	TRBD1	CASKTRDRIYNEQYF	TGTGCCAGCAAGACCCGGGACAGGATTTACAATGAGCAGTACTTC
TRBV6-1	TRBJ1-5	few	NA	CASTPAGGNQPQHF	TGTGCCAGCACCCCTGCAGGCGGCAATCAGCCCCAGCATTTT
TRBV27	TRBJ2-7	NA	TRBD2	CASSFSGSSYEQYF	TGTGCCAGCAGTTTTAGCGGGAGCTCCTACGAGCAGTACTTC
TRBV7-2	TRBJ1-4	NA	NA	CASSLAWGPTNEKLFF	TGTGCCAGCAGCTTAGCGTGGGGACCAACTAATGAAAAACTGTTTTTT
TRBV12-3/TRBV12-4	TRBJ2-6	NA	NA	CASSLDTGANVLTF	TGTGCCAGCAGTTTGGATACTGGGGCCAACGTCCTGACTTTC
TRBV12-3/TRBV12-4	TRBJ1-6	few	NA	CASSRTSSDNSPLHF	TGTGCCAGCAGTAGGACCTCCTCCGATAATTCACCCCTCCACTTT
TRBV27	TRBJ2-2	NA	TRBD2	CASRKPGLANTGELFF	TGTGCCAGCAGAAAACCGGGACTAGCGAACACCGGGGAGCTGTTTTTT
TRBV6-1	TRBJ2-5	many	NA	CASSYHIKETQYF	TGTGCCAGCAGCTACCATATCAAAGAGACCCAGTACTTC
TRBV7-9	TRBJ2-5	NA	NA	CASSLIPSTYNEQYF	TGTGCCAGCAGCTTAATTCCCAGCACCTACAATGAGCAGTACTTC
TRBV6-6	TRBJ2-3	few	TRBD2	CASSYGGLAGFTDTQYF	TGTGCCAGCAGTTACGGGGGACTAGCGGGATTCACAGATACGCAGTATTTT
TRBV5-4	TRBJ2-1	few	TRBD2	CASSLRLAGEETQFF	TGTGCCAGCAGCTTGCGACTAGCGGGAGAAGAGACCCAGTTCTTC
TRBV6-1	TRBJ1-2	NA	NA	CASSPPQRSGYGYTF	TGTGCCAGCAGCCCCCCCCAGCGATCCGGCTATGGCTACACCTTC
TRBV27	TRBJ2-1	NA	NA	CASSLYVAGSNNEQFF	TGTGCCAGCAGTTTATATGTTGCGGGATCGAATAATGAGCAGTTCTTC
TRBV25-1	TRBJ1-2	NA	NA	CASRGSGGYTF	TGTGCCAGCAGAGGATCGGGTGGCTACACCTTC
TRBV6-1	TRBJ2-6	medium-sized	NA	CASSYSAGSSGANVLTF	TGTGCCAGCAGTTATTCCGCGGGTAGCTCTGGGGCCAACGTCCTGACTTTC
TRBV6-1	TRBJ2-1	medium-sized	NA	CASSELVSEQFF	TGTGCCAGCAGTGAATTGGTGAGCGAGCAGTTCTTC
TRBV6-5	TRBJ2-3	NA	TRBD2	CASSYSLGASGSETDTQYF	TGTGCCAGCAGTTACTCATTAGGGGCTAGCGGGAGCGAAACGGATACGCAGTATTTT
TRBV6-1	TRBJ2-3	NA	NA	CASSGLTDTQYF	TGTGCCAGCAGTGGCCTCACAGATACGCAGTATTTT
TRBV11-2	TRBJ2-5	many	NA	CASSLVRETQYF	TGTGCCAGCAGCTTAGTCAGAGAGACCCAGTACTTC